This TCR beta chain is drawn from a study of response to subunit inactivated influenza vaccine. Study-wide findings and caveats: With each seasonal influenza vaccination, the authors suggested, few new T cells are recruited.

As to this clonotype: Its target is unknown.

Via MiXCR, TCRdb re-called the RT-PCR reads, giving one row per CDR3 protein. Of roughly 650,000 distinct CDR3 sequences in the sample, 15% to 18% were seen once. CDR3 size: 15 residues. Trimming removed 0 bases from V and 5 bases from J, with 11 bases in between. From germline, CDR1 is SGHDT and CDR2 YYEEEE. The sequencing used PBMCs from blood, collected 11 to 12 days after vaccination. The chain joins TRBV5-6 to TRBJ2-2, with unresolved D. The sequence was collected from a man aged 50-60 years who received an inactivated influenza vaccine. CDR3 nucleotides: TGTGCCAGCAGCTTGGCCCTTCTAAGGACCGGGGAGCTGTTTTTT. Translated, it gives CASSLALLRTGELFF.